The 30 T cell receptor beta chains below were found in one sample sequenced in a study of blood T cell repertoires in COVID-19. The method was immunoSEQ multiplex PCR; TCRdb's version includes in-frame clones alone and lacks a portion of them. The table records 250,000 to 350,000 clones, approximately 84% of them present only once. Sequenced: peripheral blood. These receptors were collected from a human donor with COVID-19, enrolled during active disease. The donor label of this sample is uncertain.

V is TRBV6-5 and J is TRBJ1-2; 8 positions match TRBD1. Germline V gene lookup returns CDR1 MNHEY and CDR2 SVGAGI. Germline trimming cut 6 bases from V and 4 bases from J; bases unmatched to any gene: 10. This CDR3 is built from 15 residues. CDR3 sequence (DNA): TGTGCCAGCAGCCTAAGGGACAGGAACTTCTATGGCTACACCTTC. Translated, it gives CASSLRDRNFYGYTF.

This chain links TRBV19 with TRBJ1-2; perhaps TRBD1 as D (5 bases). V dropped 0 bases and J dropped 2 bases, with 10 bases sitting between them. This CDR3 region has 15 residues. CDR1 and CDR2 (germline): LNHDA, SQIVND (reference sequence). CDR3 sequence (DNA): TGTGCCAGTAGTATAGACAGGGAAGGAAACTATGGCTACACCTTC. Residues: CASSIDREGNYGYTF.

The genes are TRBV5-8 and TRBJ1-1; no reliable D call. This CDR3 is 14 amino acids long. Trimming shortened V by 0 bases and J by 4 bases, and 10 bases separated the two germline ends. CDR1 and CDR2 from the germline V gene are SGHTS and YDEGEE. This CDR3 is CASSLESGVTEAFF. The CDR3 nucleotides are TGTGCCAGCAGCTTGGAGTCCGGGGTCACTGAAGCTTTCTTT. The full variable domain, with the rest looked up from reference TRBV5-8 and TRBJ1-1, is EAGVTQSPTHLIKTRGQQATLRCSPISGHTSVYWYQQALGLGLQFLLWYDEGEERNRGNFPPRFSGRQFPNYSSELNVNALELEDSALYLCASSLESGVTEAFFGQGTRLTVV.

This chain joins TRBV19 and TRBJ2-7; a weak D match, TRBD1 (6 bases). In germline, CDR1 is LNHDA, CDR2 SQIVND (reference sequence). This CDR3 region has 14 residues. V lost 4 bases and J 3 bases, leaving 13 bases between the germline ends. DNA for the CDR3: TGTGCCAGTAGTAATGGGGGCAAGGACTACGAGCAGTACTTC. Residues: CASSNGGKDYEQYF.

Details on this clone: Other DNA sequences in this specimen translate into the identical CDR3. The rearrangement joins TRBV19 to TRBJ1-1, with TRBD1 as a possible D gene (6 bases). Trimming cost V 8 bases and J 3 bases, with 13 bases left between them. Germline-derived CDR1 and CDR2 are LNHDA and SQIVND (reference sequence). The CDR3 sequence is 13 residues long. The CDR3 DNA sequence: TGTGCCAGTGGGGACACAAGGGACACTGAAGCTTTCTTT. This sequence encodes CASGDTRDTEAFF.

The rearrangement links TRBV18 to TRBJ2-7; the match to TRBD1 covers 7 bases. Germline assignment: CDR1 KGHSH and CDR2 LQKENI. The V segment lost 3 bases and the J segment 3 bases; nucleotides outside the gene matches: 8. CDR3 length equals 15 residues. The CDR3 region is CASSPPDRVVYEQYF. DNA for the CDR3: TGTGCCAGCTCACCGCCAGACAGGGTGGTCTACGAGCAGTACTTC.

The V call is TRBV28, the J call TRBJ1-2; possible D gene TRBD1, 6 bases. V was pared by 5 bases and J by 7 bases, with 23 bases between. This CDR3 contains 16 residues. Germline CDR1 and CDR2: MDHEN and SYDVKM. CDR3 sequence: CASSLQGPLGGGGYTF. DNA of the CDR3: TGTGCCAGCAGTCTCCAGGGGCCGCTGGGAGGGGGTGGCTACACCTTC.

This chain connects TRBV7-3 to TRBJ2-2; 8 nucleotides agree with TRBD2. Germline CDR1 and CDR2: SGHTA and FQGTGA. V lost 5 bases and J lost 7; bases outside the gene matches: 12. The CDR3 is 16 amino acids. The CDR3 is CASSPHGLAEHGELFF. CDR3 coding DNA: TGTGCCAGCAGCCCCCACGGACTAGCCGAACACGGGGAGCTGTTTTTT.

The V gene is TRBV7-2, the J gene TRBJ2-7, with D maybe TRBD2 (5 bases). The CDR3 spans 16 residues. Germline lookup yields CDR1 SGHTA and CDR2 FQGNSA. With 3 bases removed from V and 0 bases from J, the gap between germline ends came to 15 bases. The CDR3 region is CASSLVPDSRSYEQYF. Written as DNA, the CDR3 is TGTGCCAGCAGCTTGGTCCCGGACTCGCGCTCCTACGAGCAGTACTTC.

V gene TRBV7-3 combines with J gene TRBJ2-2; a weak D match, TRBD2 (5 bases). CDR3 size: 13 residues. V lost 2 bases and J lost 7, with 8 bases in between. Germline CDR1 reads SGHTA; CDR2 reads FQGTGA. The chain's CDR3 is CASSLLADGELFF. CDR3 nucleotide sequence: TGTGCCAGCAGCTTACTAGCTGACGGGGAGCTGTTTTTT.

This clone was observed a handful of times. The rearrangement uses TRBV18 and TRBJ1-2; perhaps TRBD1 as D (5 bases). The CDR3 has 16 residues. V lost 2 bases and J lost 4, with 17 bases in between. Per germline, CDR1 KGHSH and CDR2 LQKENI. CDR3 DNA: TGTGCCAGCTCACCAGGAGACAGACGAAGGTCCTATGGCTACACCTTC. Its translation: CASSPGDRRRSYGYTF.

In its sample, this clone was seen a few times. This chain joins TRBV6-6 and TRBJ1-1, with D perhaps matching TRBD1 (5 bases). CDR1 and CDR2 from the germline V gene are MNHNY and SVGAGI (reference sequence). This CDR3 has 15 residues. The V end lost 6 bases, the J end lost 4 bases, and 18 bases lay between the germline ends. In nucleotides, the CDR3 is TGTGCCAGCAGCCCCCGGCGGGGGGAAGGCACTGAAGCTTTCTTT. It translates to CASSPRRGEGTEAFF.

The chain couples TRBV7-2 to TRBJ2-2; TRBD2 agrees at 9 bases. With 2 bases clipped from V and 6 bases from J, the junction kept 7 bases outside the gene matches. This CDR3 comprises 16 residues. The germline CDR1 and CDR2 sequences are SGHTA and FQGNSA. The CDR3 reads CASSLLGGRAPGELFF. The DNA for the CDR3 is TGTGCCAGCAGCTTATTAGGCGGGAGGGCCCCCGGGGAGCTGTTTTTT.

V usage is TRBV28 and J usage is TRBJ1-2; 7 bases fit TRBD1. With V trimmed by 5 bases and J by 5 bases, 8 bases remained unmatched. The CDR3 sequence is 14 residues long. Germline CDR1 reads MDHEN; CDR2 reads SYDVKM. The CDR3 loop is CASSNPGTVYGYTF. For the CDR3, the DNA is TGTGCCAGCAGTAATCCCGGGACAGTTTATGGCTACACCTTC.

V is TRBV7-2 and J is TRBJ2-5, with D tentatively TRBD2 (5 bases). The V gene's germline CDR1 is SGHTA and CDR2 FQGNSA. Trimming took off 5 bases at V and 3 bases at J, with 13 bases between the two ends. CDR3 length: 14 amino acids. DNA of the CDR3: TGTGCCAGCAGCCCCCCACCAGCGGAAGAGACCCAGTACTTC. As protein: CASSPPPAEETQYF.

V usage is TRBV5-6 and J usage is TRBJ1-5; 8 nucleotides agree with TRBD1. V was clipped by 0 bases and J by 3 bases; unmatched bases: 2. This CDR3 region has 15 residues. Germline CDR1 reads SGHDT; CDR2 reads YYEEEE. CDR3 residues: CASSLGDRPNQPQHF. The CDR3 DNA follows: TGTGCCAGCAGCTTGGGGGACAGGCCCAATCAGCCCCAGCATTTT. Filled out from reference TRBV5-6 and TRBJ1-5, the complete variable domain reads DAGVTQSPTHLIKTRGQQVTLRCSPKSGHDTVSWYQQALGQGPQFIFQYYEEEERQRGNFPDRFSGHQFPNYSSELNVNALLLGDSALYLCASSLGDRPNQPQHFGDGTRLSIL.

The rearrangement uses TRBV6-2 or TRBV6-3 and TRBJ2-1; TRBD2 matches at 9 bases. Per germline, CDR1 MNHEY and CDR2 SVGEGT. The CDR3 has 17 amino acids. With 0 bases clipped from V and 7 bases from J, the junction kept 10 bases outside the gene matches. The DNA of the CDR3 is TGTGCCAGCAGTTACTCGGGGGCTAGCGGGACGGGAAATGAGCAGTTCTTC. This encodes CASSYSGASGTGNEQFF.

The chain recombines TRBV5-1 with TRBJ2-5, with 8 bases matching TRBD2. Germline-derived CDR1 and CDR2 are SGHRS and YFSETQ. The ends lost 7 bases at V and 2 bases at J; junction bases unmatched: 4. The CDR3 is 13 residues long. The CDR3 sequence: CASREGWQETQYF. CDR3 coding DNA: TGCGCCAGCCGGGAGGGCTGGCAAGAGACCCAGTACTTC. Supplemented by reference TRBV5-1 and TRBJ2-5, the full variable domain reads KAGVTQTPRYLIKTRGQQVTLSCSPISGHRSVSWYQQTPGQGLQFLFEYFSETQRNKGNFPGRFSGRQFSNSRSEMNVSTLELGDSALYLCASREGWQETQYFGPGTRLLVL.

The rearrangement joins TRBV19 to TRBJ2-7, with TRBD2 matching 9 bases. Looked up from germline, CDR1 is LNHDA and CDR2 is SQIVND (reference sequence). The CDR3 totals 14 residues. V lost 3 bases, J lost 6 bases, and 6 bases stayed unmatched. CDR3 residues: CASSIDASGIEQYF. The CDR3 DNA reads TGTGCCAGTAGTATCGACGCTAGCGGGATCGAGCAGTACTTC.

This rearrangement joins TRBV28 to TRBJ2-7, with 12 bases lining up with TRBD2. The CDR3 has 14 amino acids. Germline CDR1 is MDHEN and CDR2 is SYDVKM. V shed 6 bases and J 7 bases; nucleotides not matched to a gene: 7. The CDR3 DNA reads TGTGCCAGCAGCCGACTAGCGGGAGTACAGGAGCAGTACTTC. Translation: CASSRLAGVQEQYF. Looking up the rest from reference TRBV28 and TRBJ2-7 gives the full variable domain: DVKVTQSSRYLVKRTGEKVFLECVQDMDHENMFWYRQDPGLGLRLIYFSYDVKMKEKGDIPEGYSVSREKKERFSLILESASTNQTSMYLCASSRLAGVQEQYFGPGTRLTVT.

The chain is built from TRBV9 and TRBJ2-3; tentatively, D is TRBD2 (6 bases). Between the trimmed V and J ends, which lost 4 bases and 3 bases, there was a span of 18 bases. The CDR3 loop spans 16 amino acids. CDR1 and CDR2 (germline): SGDLS, YYNGEE. The CDR3 loop is CASSSLLGSITDTQYF. Here the CDR3 DNA reads TGTGCCAGCAGCTCCCTCCTCGGGAGTATAACAGATACGCAGTATTTT.

The table lists this clone with a few counts. DNA for the CDR3: TGTGCCAGTAGTATAGACCGGGACAGGGCCAATGAGCAGTTCTTC. Encoded protein: CASSIDRDRANEQFF. This chain connects TRBV19 to TRBJ2-1; TRBD1 matches 9 bases. Unmatched junction bases numbered 3, after V lost 0 bases and J lost 6 bases. The germline V gene encodes CDR1 LNHDA and CDR2 SQIVND (reference sequence). CDR3 length: 15 residues.

This chain uses TRBV7-8 with TRBJ1-2; TRBD1 is a possible D gene (5 bases). V lost 4 bases, J lost 0 bases, and 12 bases lay in between. Germline V gene data show CDR1 as SGHVS and CDR2 as FQNEAQ. The CDR3 extends over 15 amino acids. The CDR3 region is CASSSTGGANYGYTF. The CDR3 DNA sequence: TGTGCCAGCAGCTCAACCGGGGGAGCTAACTATGGCTACACCTTC.

This clone was counted between two and nine times. The chain recombines TRBV12-5 with TRBJ1-3; D gene uncertain. The CDR3 has 18 residues. Germline V CDR1 and CDR2: LGHNT, FRNRAP. The V end lost 8 bases, the J end lost 4 bases, and 27 bases lay between the germline ends. The CDR3 loop reads CASHAAPGKPLVGNTIYF. The CDR3 DNA follows: TGTGCTAGTCACGCCGCCCCCGGGAAGCCCCTGGTCGGAAACACCATATATTTT.

This clone has just one count. V gene TRBV11-1 combines with J gene TRBJ1-1, with a tentative D call TRBD1 (5 bases). The CDR3 sequence is 14 residues long. Germline V lookup: CDR1 SGHAT, CDR2 FQDESV (reference sequence). The V gene lost 5 bases and the J gene lost 5 bases, with 15 bases spanning the gap. DNA for the CDR3: TGTGCCAGCAGCCCCAACAGGCAAGGGACTGAAGCTTTCTTT. It is translated as CASSPNRQGTEAFF.

This clone was seen just once. The chain is built from TRBV5-1 and TRBJ2-7; D is perhaps TRBD1 (5 bases). The CDR3 is 14 residues long. In germline, CDR1 is SGHRS, CDR2 YFSETQ. Deletions cut 0 bases from V and 2 bases from J, with 9 bases between. In DNA, the CDR3 is TGCGCCAGCAGCTTGGGTGACAGAACCTACGAGCAGTACTTC. It translates to CASSLGDRTYEQYF.

Only one count was recorded for this clone. This chain uses TRBV11-3 with TRBJ2-1; tentatively, D is TRBD2 (6 bases). Germline V gene lookup returns CDR1 SGHNT and CDR2 YENEEA. There are 14 residues in the CDR3. V gave up 0 bases and J gave up 6 bases, with 9 bases separating them. CDR3 region: CASSLEGTFNEQFF. CDR3 coding DNA: TGTGCCAGCAGCTTAGAGGGGACTTTCAATGAGCAGTTCTTC.

This chain joins TRBV27 and TRBJ1-1; TRBD1 matches at 7 bases. Germline V gene lookup returns CDR1 MNHEY and CDR2 SMNVEV (reference sequence). The CDR3 has 15 amino acids. V dropped 4 bases and J dropped 4; count of bases not matched to a gene: 9. DNA for the CDR3: TGTGCCAGCAGTTCCCCTCAGGGGGGTAGCACTGAAGCTTTCTTT. Translating gives CASSSPQGGSTEAFF.

The J gene is TRBJ2-1, the V gene TRBV7-6; 9 bases are shared with TRBD2. This CDR3 is built from 16 residues. J gave up 1 base and V 1 base, and 2 bases lay outside the gene matches. The V gene's germline CDR1 is SGHVS and CDR2 FNYEAQ. CDR3 sequence (DNA): TGTGCCAGCAGCTTAGGGCTAGCGGGATCCTACAATGAGCAGTTCTTC. This encodes CASSLGLAGSYNEQFF.

The rearrangement links TRBV10-2 to TRBJ1-5; no clear D. CDR3 size: 12 residues. Trimming took off 5 bases at V and 5 bases at J, with 7 bases between the two ends. The V gene's germline CDR1 is WSHSY and CDR2 SAAADI. The chain's CDR3 is CASSQSDQPQHF. The CDR3 DNA is TGCGCCAGCAGTCAATCGGATCAGCCCCAGCATTTT.